This T cell receptor (beta chain) was documented in a study of blood T cells in healthy people across ages. Per germline, CDR1 KGHDR and CDR2 SFDVKD. V lost 5 bases to trimming and J lost 6 bases, with 11 bases between them. The CDR3 is 13 amino acids. Using a J-beta primer mix together with a sample-barcoded 5' primer, a second PCR was run for roughly 6 to 11 cycles. TCRdb used MiXCR to reprocess the 5' RACE reads, holding one entry per CDR3 protein. Among about 560,000 distinct CDR3 sequences, roughly a quarter were seen once, and the ten largest hold approximately 3.7%. The same sample was also studied in work on T cells of mothers and their children.

Sequencing was done on a sample of blood. The sequence came from a boy aged 2-9 years in good health. The chain links TRBV24-1 to TRBJ2-3, with D perhaps TRBD1 or TRBD2 (5 bases each). This chain's CDR3 is CATSGGYQDTQYF. The DNA of the CDR3 is TGTGCCACCAGTGGGGGGTACCAGGATACGCAGTATTTT.